Below are 4 T cell receptor beta chains sequenced from a single sample in a study of human T cells and chemical hapten exposure. Time point here: pre-sensitization, week 0. Treatment meaning: therapeutic diphenylcyclopropenone sensitization with weekly scalp DPC. From the RACE reads, TCRdb called clonotypes with MiXCR, one entry per CDR3 protein. The data show about 120,000 distinct CDR3 sequences, roughly 13% seen once. This specimen consisted of whole blood, obtained in connection with sensitization to the hapten diphenylcyclopropenone (DPC). Source of these receptors: a woman between 18 and 29 years old with alopecia areata. Some clones in this sample may be carry-over from other donors' samples.

This clonotype showed up just a few times. The rearrangement links TRBV10-1 to TRBJ2-2, with unresolved D. Trimming shortened V by 2 bases and J by 7 bases, and 8 bases separated the two germline ends. This CDR3 has 13 amino acids. Per germline, CDR1 WNHNN and CDR2 SYGVQD (reference sequence). The CDR3 spells CASSEPPVGELFF. As DNA, the CDR3 is TGCGCCAGCAGTGAGCCGCCCGTCGGGGAGCTGTTTTTT.

The chain employs TRBV6-6 and TRBJ2-1; TRBD1 is a possible D gene (7 bases). Germline CDR1 reads MNHNY; CDR2 reads SVGAGI (reference sequence). The V end was cut by 4 bases, the J end by 9 bases, with 13 bases between. This CDR3 is 13 amino acids long. Written as DNA, the CDR3 is TGTGCCAGCAGTTCAAGTCAGGGGGGTGAGCAGTTCTTC. It yields the protein CASSSSQGGEQFF.

The V gene is TRBV29-1, the J gene TRBJ2-1; weak D call: TRBD1 (5 bases). Trimming left V 5 bases short and J 6 bases short, with 8 bases between. The CDR3 contains 11 residues. CDR1 SQVTM and CDR2 ANQGSEA come from the germline V gene. CDR3 in amino acids: CSVQGGNEQFF. CDR3 DNA sequence: TGCAGCGTTCAGGGTGGCAATGAGCAGTTCTTC.

This clonotype was seen a handful of times. The rearrangement uses TRBV7-2 and TRBJ1-2, with TRBD1 identical over 9 bases. Trimming at V came to 0 bases and at J to 4 bases, leaving 9 bases not matched to a gene. Germline V gene lookup returns CDR1 SGHTA and CDR2 FQGNSA. There are 17 residues in the CDR3. CDR3 in amino acids: CASSLAPGQGVLYGYTF. The DNA of the CDR3 is TGTGCCAGCAGCTTAGCCCCGGGACAGGGTGTTCTCTATGGCTACACCTTC.